These 5 T cell receptor beta chains were sequenced from one sample in a study of cytomegalovirus exposure and HLA in healthy donors. The primer mix had 60 Vbeta and 13 Jbeta primers. Produced via immunoSEQ multiplex PCR; TCRdb's table is partial and in-frame only. In the table there are about 250,000 clones, around 65% of which are singletons. The sample taken for sequencing was PBMCs. The receptor source for this set is a female donor in good health and CMV-seronegative.

The rearrangement uses TRBV7-3 and TRBJ2-1, with D possibly being TRBD2 (5 bases). V was pared by 1 base and J by 4 bases, with 8 bases between. Germline CDR1 reads SGHTA; CDR2 reads FQGTGA. The CDR3 extends over 14 amino acids. The CDR3 sequence: CASSLNRGYNEQFF. The CDR3 DNA sequence: TGTGCCAGCAGCTTAAATCGGGGTTACAATGAGCAGTTCTTC.

J is TRBJ2-7 and V is TRBV5-4; 12 bases are shared with TRBD2. The CDR3 sequence is 17 residues long. Unmatched junction bases numbered 9, after V lost 2 bases and J lost 3 bases. Germline V lookup: CDR1 SGHNT, CDR2 YYREEE (reference sequence). The CDR3 spells CASSFGLAGIGGYEQYF. CDR3 nucleotide sequence: TGTGCCAGCAGCTTCGGACTAGCGGGGATAGGGGGCTACGAGCAGTACTTC.

V is TRBV27 and J is TRBJ2-7, with 7 positions matching TRBD1. Trimming took 6 bases from V and 3 from J; bases not matched to a gene: 8. The CDR3 is 14 residues long. Germline CDR1 is MNHEY and CDR2 is SMNVEV (reference sequence). The CDR3 loop is CASRRPGQLYEQYF. DNA for the CDR3: TGTGCCAGCAGACGTCCGGGACAGCTCTACGAGCAGTACTTC.

The chain recombines TRBV27 with TRBJ2-5; TRBD2 agrees at 7 bases. V was clipped by 5 bases and J by 4 bases; unmatched bases: 10. Germline CDR1 and CDR2: MNHEY and SMNVEV (reference sequence). The CDR3 spans 15 residues. The CDR3 nucleotides read TGTGCCAGCAGTATTAGCGGGCCCTTAACAGAGACCCAGTACTTC. This translates into CASSISGPLTETQYF.

The rearrangement links TRBV28 to TRBJ1-5; TRBD1 might be the D (6 bases). CDR1 and CDR2 from the germline V gene are MDHEN and SYDVKM. Trimming took off 6 bases at V and 6 bases at J, with 12 bases between the two ends. This CDR3 spans 13 amino acids. In nucleotides, the CDR3 is TGTGCCAGCAGCTCATCAGGGGCTCAGCCCCAGCATTTT. Amino acids: CASSSSGAQPQHF.